This TCR beta chain was obtained from a study of shared clonotypes between healthy human individuals. Findings and caveats of the study: The four-donor shared clonotypes exceeded non-shared clonotypes in generation probability, with non-shared ones scoring lower.

The germline gives CDR1 GTSNPN, CDR2 SVGIG (reference sequence). The V gene lost 4 bases and the J gene lost 0 bases, with 9 bases spanning the gap. This CDR3 is built from 13 residues. About this clone: Its antigen is unidentified.

Assay: immunoSEQ multiplex PCR; the TCRdb copy retains only in-frame clones and omits some. The table lists roughly 2 million clones, approximately 94% of them singletons, with roughly 0.13% in the top ten. The V gene is TRBV30, the J gene TRBJ1-1; D is ambiguous. The sample taken for sequencing was naive CD4+ T cells sorted from blood. Subset: CD45RA+ positively selected. The receptor's source is a man aged 18 to 29 in good health. The CDR3 nucleotides read TGTGCCTGGACCCCGGGATTGAACACTGAAGCTTTCTTT. Protein product: CAWTPGLNTEAFF.